This T cell receptor (beta chain) stems from a study of blood T cell repertoires in COVID-19. On the study more broadly: The samples span acute and convalescent COVID-19 from the United States, Italy and Spain. T cells, B-cell-depleted T cells, or PBMCs supplied cDNA or gDNA.

The CDR3 extends over 14 amino acids. Germline CDR1 is SGHTA and CDR2 is FQGNSA. V lost 8 bases and J 2 bases, leaving 14 bases between the germline ends. Authors' data handling: Nucleated cell number was recorded as an estimate derived from reference gene primer amplification. TCRdb's copy holds only in-frame clones and misses some; the assay was immunoSEQ multiplex PCR. The V and J calls and the clone size are those of that table, but D and trimming were determined from the DNA. The sample contains some 110,000 clones, 87% of which appear only once. This TCR was sampled from a man aged 45-60 years with acute or convalescent COVID-19. V gene TRBV7-2 combines with J gene TRBJ2-3, with D possibly TRBD2 on 7 matching bases. Specimen: peripheral blood. This CDR3 reads CASSRGATTDTQYF. The CDR3 DNA reads as TGTGCCAGCTCCCGGGGGGCAACCACAGATACGCAGTATTTT.